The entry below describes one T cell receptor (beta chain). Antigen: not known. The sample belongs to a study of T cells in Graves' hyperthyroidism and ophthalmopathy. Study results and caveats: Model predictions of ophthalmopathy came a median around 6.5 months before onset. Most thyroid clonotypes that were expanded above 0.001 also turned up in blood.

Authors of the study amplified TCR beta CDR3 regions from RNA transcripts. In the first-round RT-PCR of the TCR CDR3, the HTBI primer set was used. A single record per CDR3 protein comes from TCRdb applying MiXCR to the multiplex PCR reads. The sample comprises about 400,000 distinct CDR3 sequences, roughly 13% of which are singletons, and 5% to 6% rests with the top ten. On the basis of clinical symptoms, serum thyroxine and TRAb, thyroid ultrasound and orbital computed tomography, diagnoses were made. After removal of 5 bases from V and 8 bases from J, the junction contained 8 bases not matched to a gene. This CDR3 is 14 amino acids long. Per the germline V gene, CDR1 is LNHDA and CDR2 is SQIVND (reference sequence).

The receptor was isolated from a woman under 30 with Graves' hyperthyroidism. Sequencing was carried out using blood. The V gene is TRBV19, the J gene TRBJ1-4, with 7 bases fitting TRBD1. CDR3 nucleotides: TGTGCCAGTAGTTCCTACAGGGGTGGCGAAAAACTGTTTTTT. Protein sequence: CASSSYRGGEKLFF.